Sequencing of this T cell receptor (beta chain) was carried out in a study of blood T cell repertoires in COVID-19. Overall study context: Sources were T cells, B-cell-depleted T cells, or PBMCs; the material itself was cDNA or gDNA.

The CDR3 length is 14 residues. The germline CDR1 and CDR2 sequences are MNHEY and SMNVEV (reference sequence). The ends were cut back, 5 bases at V and 0 bases at J, with 10 bases in the middle. Per the study methods: The assay estimated nucleated cells by amplifying reference gene primers. Clones were read by immunoSEQ multiplex PCR, and TCRdb kept only the in-frame ones, dropping some. For V, J and clone size, that table is used; D and trimming come from the DNA. The sample comprises about 400,000 clones, around 90% of which are singletons, and approximately 2.1% rests with the top ten. Living in 24 US areas, the participants were between roughly 18 and 95 years of age. Categorization into cohorts depended on clinical history that participants reported. This clone has just one count.

This rearrangement joins TRBV27 to TRBJ1-1; TRBD1 is a possible D gene (5 bases). The receptor was isolated from a woman aged 40 to 55 with acute COVID-19. Specimen: PBMCs or T cells enriched from blood (not recorded which). CDR3 region: CASSIGHMNTEAFF. The CDR3 DNA is TGTGCCAGCAGTATCGGACATATGAACACTGAAGCTTTCTTT.